This TCR beta chain comes out of a study of blood T cells in healthy people across ages. Study outcomes and limitations: It was the long-lived donors that had more naive CD4+ cells and higher diversity than aged donors. CMV infection status of these donors was not known. Roughly linear declines in TCR beta diversity per million T cells occurred with age.

Donors ranged from about 6 to 95 years old and were healthy Caucasians in Russia. The sample holds many counts of this clonotype. Its antigen is currently unknown. Through a sample-barcoded 5' primer and a J-beta primer mix, a second PCR was run for roughly 6 to 12 cycles. One entry per CDR3 protein, called by TCRdb with MiXCR from the 5' RACE reads. The table has about 1,400,000 distinct CDR3 sequences, approximately 59% seen once. The CDR3 loop spans 14 amino acids. The germline V gene has CDR1 SQVTM and CDR2 ANQGSEA. V shed 6 bases and J 5 bases; nucleotides not matched to a gene: 4. Sequenced sample: blood. This chain links TRBV29-1 with TRBJ2-3, with 14 bases matching TRBD2. The clonotype comes from a man younger than 35 in good health. The CDR3 loop is CSVGLAGAVDTQYF. CDR3 sequence (DNA): TGCAGCGTGGGACTAGCGGGAGCGGTAGATACGCAGTATTTT.